This note documents a single T cell receptor (beta chain) sequence. This clone was observed a handful of times. This clone's antigen is unknown. No base qualities exist here, and no much larger clone lies one base off it. Other DNA sequences of this sample code for an identical CDR3. The sample is drawn from a study of CD8+ T cells in alopecia areata (dated by TCRdb to the late 2010s). Concerning the study at large: Treated patients were enrolled in an open-label pilot trial of oral tofacitinib, 5 to 10 mg twice daily, for moderate-to-severe alopecia areata. Scalp tissue and sorted CD4+ and CD8+ peripheral blood T cells from patchy and totalis/universalis alopecia areata patients and from healthy controls were covered by human TCRbeta sequencing. RNA was obtained with the PAXgene miRNA kit for fixed scalp, the miRNeasy kit for PBMCs, and the RNeasy kit for mouse skin. Biopsies were taken from tofacitinib-treated patients at baseline and again at 4 and 24 weeks into treatment, and several of those patients also had a later scalp biopsy. Patients received tofacitinib for 6 to 18 months and were then followed off drug for 6 months to check for delayed response and recurrence. TCRbeta CDR3 regions were amplified by immunoSEQ multiplex PCR with 35 Vbeta forward and 13 Jbeta reverse primers. Scalp clonality was compared across normal scalp (n=4), patchy alopecia areata scalp (n=8), and alopecia totalis/universalis scalp (n=8). In both human patients and the C3H/HeJ mouse model, the study applied high-throughput TCRbeta sequencing to look at T cell clonal expansion in alopecia areata. The SALT score, which quantifies the percentage of affected scalp surface area, was used to measure disease severity in treated patients. What the study reported, not specific to this receptor: Shared TCR sequences between patients were less evident than in mice, which may be partly attributable to HLA diversity in the patient population. During tofacitinib treatment, many expanded lesional clones remained in scalp and blood, and this persistence may partly explain relapse after treatment is stopped. Higher clonality and more expanded CD8+ clones were observed in lesional scalp than in normal scalp, particularly in alopecia totalis/universalis, a finding suggestive of antigenic drive. Scalp clonality and the number of expanded CD8+ clones among the top 100 scalp clones were significantly decreased by tofacitinib. Because the treated cohort was small and had just a single nonresponder, larger studies are needed to establish links between baseline CD8+ expansion and response. Scalp TCR repertoire analysis is complicated because resident alphabeta T cells in normal human skin are also sequenced, whereas mouse skin is dominated by gammadelta T cells.

The CDR3, cysteine through phenylalanine, is 14 amino acids long. CDR3 DNA is the only sequence kept; it has 42 bases, read in frame from the first base. The germline V and J ends show losses of 0 bases and 4 bases respectively, and no gene match explains 1 base of the junction. CDR1 and CDR2 were assigned from the germline V gene as LGHNA and YNFKEQ. To prepare the library, the immunoSEQ multiplex PCR assay was applied. To provide template for TCR sequencing, every sample had RNA extracted and reverse transcribed into cDNA. First-strand cDNA was synthesized with SuperScript III using a 2:1 mix of oligo-dT and random hexamers. A synthetic immune receptor repertoire was used to assess amplification bias, and residual bias was removed computationally. The paper's processing steps were these. Raw reads were preprocessed to remove errors, and CDR3 was defined according to IMGT conventions as the region from the conserved cysteine to phenylalanine. Clonality was computed by normalizing Shannon entropy by log2 of the number of productive unique TCRs and subtracting the result from 1. Scalp TCRbeta sequences were cross-referenced with sorted blood CD4 and CD8 repertoires so that the CD4 or CD8 identity of scalp clones could be inferred. TCRdb obtained this table from immuneACCESS and retained in-frame rearrangements with V and J assigned. These tables miss some clones; where compared with another copy, unresolved V genes account for less than half of the shortfall, and the remainder is unexplained. The D gene and trimming were derived from the DNA, and the V and J assignments and clone size from that table. The sample includes approximately 170,000 clones, with around 60% observed a single time. The ten largest make up 13% to 15% of the sample.

Per the publication, the time point label means: 24 weeks on oral tofacitinib. According to the study, the label for this sample's treatment or condition signals: oral pan-JAK inhibitor, 5-10 mg twice daily. Lesional scalp punch biopsies and peripheral blood were collected from alopecia areata patients. PBMCs were isolated by density centrifugation and stained for CD3, CD4 and CD8, after which CD4+ and CD8+ T cells were sorted on a FACSAria. The rearrangement joined TRBV4-2 to TRBJ2-5; the junction holds 8 bases that match TRBD1. The receptor was isolated from a human donor with alopecia areata. The input for sequencing was CD4+ T cells sorted from blood, taken at week 24, from a patient treated with tofacitinib. The CDR3 loop reads CASSQDRGRETQYF. DNA sequence: TGTGCCAGCAGCCAAGACAGGGGGCGAGAGACCCAGTACTTC.